This T cell receptor (beta chain) was recorded in a study of shared clonotypes between healthy human individuals. Study context: The study used three CD4 naive, three CD4 memory, two CD8 naive and one CD8 memory plate per donor.

The V end lost 2 bases, the J end lost 1 base, and 11 bases lay between the germline ends. The CDR3 length is 15 residues. Germline values: CDR1 MGHDK, CDR2 SYGVNS. Replicate PCRs from sorted subsets contained about 200 ng DNA, which is 31,000 or so T cell genomes. Sequencing was performed with immunoSEQ multiplex PCR; in TCRdb, only in-frame clones are kept and a portion is missing. The sample has roughly 2.5 million clones; approximately 90% are singletons. The clonotype originates from a man between 18 and 35 years old in good health. This chain uses TRBV25-1 with TRBJ1-1, with D uncertain. The source material was naive CD4+ T cells sorted from blood. Regarding subset: CD45RA+ positively selected. CDR3 nucleotides: TGTGCCAGCAGTGAACTAGTGGGTCAGAACACTGAAGCTTTCTTT. Its translation is CASSELVGQNTEAFF.